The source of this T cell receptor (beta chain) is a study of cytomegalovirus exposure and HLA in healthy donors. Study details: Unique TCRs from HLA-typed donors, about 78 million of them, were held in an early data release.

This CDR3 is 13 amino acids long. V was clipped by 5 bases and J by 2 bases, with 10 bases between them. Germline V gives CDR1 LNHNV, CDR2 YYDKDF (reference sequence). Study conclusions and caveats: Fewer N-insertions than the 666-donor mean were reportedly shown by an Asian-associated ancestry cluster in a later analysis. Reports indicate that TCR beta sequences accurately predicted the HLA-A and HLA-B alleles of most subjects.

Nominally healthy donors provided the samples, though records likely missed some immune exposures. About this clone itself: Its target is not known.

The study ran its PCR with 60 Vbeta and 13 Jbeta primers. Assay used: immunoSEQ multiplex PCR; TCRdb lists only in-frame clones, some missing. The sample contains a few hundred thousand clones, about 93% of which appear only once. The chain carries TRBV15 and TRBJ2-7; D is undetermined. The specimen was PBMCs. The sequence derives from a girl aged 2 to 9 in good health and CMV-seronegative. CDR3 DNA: TGTGCCACCAGCGCTGGCAGGCCCTACGAGCAGTACTTC. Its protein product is CATSAGRPYEQYF. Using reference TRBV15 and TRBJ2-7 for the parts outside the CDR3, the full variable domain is DAMVIQNPRYQVTQFGKPVTLSCSQTLNHNVMYWYQQKSSQAPKLLFHYYDKDFNNEADTPDNFQSRRPNTSFCFLDIRSPGLGDTAMYLCATSAGRPYEQYFGPGTRLTVT.